This T cell receptor (beta chain) is drawn from a study of CD8+CD57+ T cells in acquired aplastic anemia. Looking at the study overall: Mean DNA quantity obtained from sorted CD4+ and CD8+ cells was around 2.9 ug.

The junction had 7 bases not matched to a gene; V was cut back by 3 bases and J by 1 base. This CDR3 is built from 15 residues. Germline values: CDR1 SQVTM, CDR2 ANQGSEA. As for this clonotype: The antigen is unknown.

General study points: Researchers report that around 30 CD8+ CDR3 sequences appeared in both patients and controls.

It was genomic DNA that served as the template for profiling TCR beta VDJ and CDR3. TCRdb fed the reads into MiXCR, producing one record per CDR3 protein. The sample lists some 180,000 distinct CDR3 sequences; about 50% were seen once. The patients chosen for sequencing had shown expansion of CD8+CD57+ cells (detected by flow cytometry). Patients had not yet gotten any therapy when their blood was taken for sampling. The sequenced material came from sorted CD4+, CD8+, or CD8+CD57+ T cells (not recorded which) from PBMCs. V usage is TRBV29-1 and J usage is TRBJ2-7; 9 bases map to TRBD2. The source is a human donor with aplastic anemia. CDR3 DNA: TGCAGCGTTGAGAAGAGCGGGGGGACGTCCTACGAGCAGTACTTC. Translated, it gives CSVEKSGGTSYEQYF.